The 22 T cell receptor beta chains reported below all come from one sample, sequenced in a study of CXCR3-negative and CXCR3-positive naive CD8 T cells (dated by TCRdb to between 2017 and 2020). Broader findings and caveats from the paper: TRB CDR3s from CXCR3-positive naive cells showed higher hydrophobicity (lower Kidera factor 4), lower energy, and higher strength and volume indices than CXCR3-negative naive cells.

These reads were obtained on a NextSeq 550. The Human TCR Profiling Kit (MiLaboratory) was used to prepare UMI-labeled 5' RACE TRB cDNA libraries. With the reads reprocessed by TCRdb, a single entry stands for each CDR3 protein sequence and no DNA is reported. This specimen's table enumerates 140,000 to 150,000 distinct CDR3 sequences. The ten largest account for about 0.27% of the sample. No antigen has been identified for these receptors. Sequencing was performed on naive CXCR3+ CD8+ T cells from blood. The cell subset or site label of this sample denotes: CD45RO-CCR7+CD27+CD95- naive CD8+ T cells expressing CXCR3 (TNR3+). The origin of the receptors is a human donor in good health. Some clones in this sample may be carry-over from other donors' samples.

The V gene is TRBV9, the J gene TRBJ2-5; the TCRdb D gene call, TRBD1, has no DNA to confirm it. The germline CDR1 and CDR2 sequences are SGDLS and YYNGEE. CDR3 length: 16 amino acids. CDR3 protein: CASSVTGQGGVETQYF.

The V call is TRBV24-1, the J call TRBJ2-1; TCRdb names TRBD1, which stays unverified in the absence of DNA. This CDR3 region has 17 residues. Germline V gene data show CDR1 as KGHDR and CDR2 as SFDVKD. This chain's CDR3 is CATSDPRTGGPYNEQFF.

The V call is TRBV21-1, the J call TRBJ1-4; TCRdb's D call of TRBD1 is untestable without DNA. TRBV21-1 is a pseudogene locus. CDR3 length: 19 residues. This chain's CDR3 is CASSTGLGSGQPFWEKLFF.

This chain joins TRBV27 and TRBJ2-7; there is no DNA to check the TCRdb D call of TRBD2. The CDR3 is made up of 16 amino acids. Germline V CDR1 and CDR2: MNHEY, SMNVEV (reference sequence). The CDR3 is CASSLYWGTSGNEQYF.

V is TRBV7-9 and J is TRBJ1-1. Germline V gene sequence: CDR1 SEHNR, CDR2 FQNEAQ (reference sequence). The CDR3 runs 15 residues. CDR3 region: CASSLGVRSYTEAFF.

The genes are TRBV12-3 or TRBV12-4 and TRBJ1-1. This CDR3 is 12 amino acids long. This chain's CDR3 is CASSGQITEAFF.

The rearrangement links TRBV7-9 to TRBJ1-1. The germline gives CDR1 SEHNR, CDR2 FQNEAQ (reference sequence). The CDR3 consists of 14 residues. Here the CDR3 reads CASSLAREVTEAFF.

This CDR3 reads CASSQSSSNQPQHF. The chain couples TRBV16 to TRBJ1-5. Germline-derived CDR1 and CDR2 are KGHSY and FQNENV. The CDR3 runs to 14 residues.

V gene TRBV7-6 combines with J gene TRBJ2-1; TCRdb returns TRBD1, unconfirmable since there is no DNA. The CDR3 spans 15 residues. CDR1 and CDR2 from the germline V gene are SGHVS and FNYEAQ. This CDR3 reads CASSLEDRGENEQFF.

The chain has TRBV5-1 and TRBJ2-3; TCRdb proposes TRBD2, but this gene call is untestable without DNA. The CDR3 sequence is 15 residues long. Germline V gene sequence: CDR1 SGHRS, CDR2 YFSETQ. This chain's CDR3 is CASTAISVSTDTQYF.

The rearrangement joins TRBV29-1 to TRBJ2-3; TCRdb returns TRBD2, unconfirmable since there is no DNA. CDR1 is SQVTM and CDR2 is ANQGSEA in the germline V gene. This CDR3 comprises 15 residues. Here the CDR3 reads CSVESGGRATDTQYF.

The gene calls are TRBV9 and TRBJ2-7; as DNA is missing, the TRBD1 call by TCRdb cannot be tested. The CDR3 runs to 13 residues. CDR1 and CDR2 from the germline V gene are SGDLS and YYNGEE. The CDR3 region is CASSVGRGDEQYF.

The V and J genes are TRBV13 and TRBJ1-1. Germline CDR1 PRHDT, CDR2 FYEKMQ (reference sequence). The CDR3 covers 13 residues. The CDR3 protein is CASSFSENTEAFF. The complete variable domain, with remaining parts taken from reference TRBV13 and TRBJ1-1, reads AAGVIQSPRHLIKEKRETATLKCYPIPRHDTVYWYQQGPGQDPQFLISFYEKMQSDKGSIPDRFSAQQFSDYHSELNMSSLELGDSALYFCASSFSENTEAFFGQGTRLTVV.

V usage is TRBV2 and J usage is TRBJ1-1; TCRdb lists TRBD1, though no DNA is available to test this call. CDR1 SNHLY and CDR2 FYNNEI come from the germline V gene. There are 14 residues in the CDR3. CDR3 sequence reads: CASIGTISGTEAFF.

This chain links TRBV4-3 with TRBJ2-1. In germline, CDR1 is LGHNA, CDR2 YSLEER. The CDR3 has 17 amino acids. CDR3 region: CASSQEERTISHNEQFF.

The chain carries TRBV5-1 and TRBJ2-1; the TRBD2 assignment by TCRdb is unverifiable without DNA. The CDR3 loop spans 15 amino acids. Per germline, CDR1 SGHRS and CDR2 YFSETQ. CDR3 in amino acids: CASSPSDGTSDEQFF.

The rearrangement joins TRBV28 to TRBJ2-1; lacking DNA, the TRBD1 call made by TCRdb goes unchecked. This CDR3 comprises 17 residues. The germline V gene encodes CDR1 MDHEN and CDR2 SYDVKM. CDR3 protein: CASSFGGEGGVYNEQFF. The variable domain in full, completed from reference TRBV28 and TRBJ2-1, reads DVKVTQSSRYLVKRTGEKVFLECVQDMDHENMFWYRQDPGLGLRLIYFSYDVKMKEKGDIPEGYSVSREKKERFSLILESASTNQTSMYLCASSFGGEGGVYNEQFFGPGTRLTVL.

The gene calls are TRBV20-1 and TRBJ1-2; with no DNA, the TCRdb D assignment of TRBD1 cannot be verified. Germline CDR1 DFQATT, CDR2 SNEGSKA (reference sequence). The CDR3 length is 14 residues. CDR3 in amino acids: CSARGAGGSYGYTF.

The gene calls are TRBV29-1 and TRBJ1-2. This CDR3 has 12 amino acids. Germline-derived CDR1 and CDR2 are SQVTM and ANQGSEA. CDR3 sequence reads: CSVEDLNYGYTF.

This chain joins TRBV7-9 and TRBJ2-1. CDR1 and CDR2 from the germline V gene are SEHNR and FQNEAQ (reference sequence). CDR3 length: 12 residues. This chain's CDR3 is CASSTDYNEQFF.

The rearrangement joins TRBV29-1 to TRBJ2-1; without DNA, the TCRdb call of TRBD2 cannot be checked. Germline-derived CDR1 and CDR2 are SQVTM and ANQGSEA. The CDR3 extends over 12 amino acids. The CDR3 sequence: CSVELPSLEQFF.

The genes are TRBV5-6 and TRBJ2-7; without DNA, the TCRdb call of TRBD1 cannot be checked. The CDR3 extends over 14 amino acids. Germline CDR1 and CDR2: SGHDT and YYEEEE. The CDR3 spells CASSIGTGAHEQYF.